One sample yielded the 4 T cell receptor beta chains listed below, sequenced in a study of memory CD8 T cells in hepatitis C reinfection. The time point: peak reinfection, 3 to 8 weeks after reinfection detection. TCR sequencing was done directly ex vivo on sorted cells, without expansion in vitro. The protocol was immunoSEQ multiplex PCR, while the TCRdb copy is restricted to in-frame clones and leaves out a portion. The top ten hold about 1.3% of the sample, which has about 45,000 clones, 70% to 90% seen once. Sequenced input: naive CD8+ T cells sorted from blood. The receptors were sampled from a man aged 18 to 30 with hepatitis C virus infection.

The rearrangement links TRBV28 to TRBJ2-5; TRBD1 agrees at 7 bases. Per germline, CDR1 MDHEN and CDR2 SYDVKM. There are 13 residues in the CDR3. The V and J ends lost 6 bases and 3 bases, in that order; junction bases with no gene match: 4. The CDR3 nucleotides read TGTGCCAGCAGACCTCAGGGGGAAGAGACCCAGTACTTC. It codes for CASRPQGEETQYF.

The chain is built from TRBV11-2 and TRBJ2-3, with TRBD2 matching over 8 bases. From germline, CDR1 is SGHAT and CDR2 FQNNGV. The CDR3 is 16 residues long. V shed 1 base and J 2 bases; nucleotides not matched to a gene: 5. The CDR3 spells CASSLGRGGHTDTQYF. Written as DNA, the CDR3 is TGTGCCAGCAGCTTAGGACGGGGGGGGCACACAGATACGCAGTATTTT.

The CDR3 spells CASSLIAPRSTDTQYF. CDR3 sequence (DNA): TGTGCCAGCAGCTTAATTGCGCCCCGGAGCACAGATACGCAGTATTTT. The genes are TRBV7-8 and TRBJ2-3; D is ambiguous. CDR3 size: 16 residues. CDR1 and CDR2 (germline): SGHVS, FQNEAQ. Trimming removed 2 bases from V and 0 bases from J, with 12 bases in between.

The rearrangement links TRBV4-2 to TRBJ2-2; the D gene is possibly TRBD2 (6 bases). V lost 3 bases and J 5 bases, leaving 22 bases between the germline ends. The germline V gene has CDR1 LGHNA and CDR2 YNFKEQ. This CDR3 has 18 residues. The DNA of the CDR3 is TGTGCCAGCAGCCACCATATGAAGGGTGAGGAGGGGACCGGGGAGCTGTTTTTT. It specifies CASSHHMKGEEGTGELFF.